The clone carrying this T cell receptor (beta chain) appeared once. The data derive from a study of blood T cell repertoires in COVID-19. In the study overall: There were acute and convalescent COVID-19 samples, and they came from the United States, Italy and Spain.

Clones were sequenced by immunoSEQ multiplex PCR, and TCRdb holds only the in-frame ones, with some missing. The top ten clones hold 2% to 2.5% of a sample with roughly 70,000 clones, around 77% of them seen once. Germline V gene lookup returns CDR1 SGHRS and CDR2 YFSETQ. Trimming removed 7 bases from V and 0 bases from J, with 14 bases in between. The CDR3 consists of 14 residues. Sequenced input: peripheral blood. This TCR came from an older man with COVID-19, enrolled during active disease. The chain has TRBV5-1 and TRBJ2-7, with D possibly matching TRBD2 (6 bases). CDR3 in DNA: TGCGCCAGCGCCGCGGCGGGGAACTCCTACGAGCAGTACTTC. Translating gives CASAAAGNSYEQYF.